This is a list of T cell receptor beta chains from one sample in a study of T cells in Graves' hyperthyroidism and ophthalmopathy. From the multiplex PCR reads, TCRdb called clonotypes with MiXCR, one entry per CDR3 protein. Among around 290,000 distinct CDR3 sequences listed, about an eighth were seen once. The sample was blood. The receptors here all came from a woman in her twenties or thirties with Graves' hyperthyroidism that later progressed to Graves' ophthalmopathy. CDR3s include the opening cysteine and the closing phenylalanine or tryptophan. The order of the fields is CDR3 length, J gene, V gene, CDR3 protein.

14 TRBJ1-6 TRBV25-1 CASSEMGLDSPLHF
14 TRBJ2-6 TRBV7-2 CASSAAGGANVLTF
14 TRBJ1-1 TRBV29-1 CSAERDRTNTEAFF
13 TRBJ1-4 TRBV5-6 CASSRDAQEKLFF
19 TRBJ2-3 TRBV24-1 CATSDHGTSGRTSTDTQYF
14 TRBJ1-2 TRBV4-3 CASSQDEGTYGYTF
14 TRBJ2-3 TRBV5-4 CASSLDRITDTQYF
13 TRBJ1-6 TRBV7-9 CASRKTGNSPLHF
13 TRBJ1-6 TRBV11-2 CASSSPGNSPLHF
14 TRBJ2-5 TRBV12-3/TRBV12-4 CASRGGGRGETQYF
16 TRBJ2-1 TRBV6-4 CASSLLGGATYNEQFF
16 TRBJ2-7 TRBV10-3 CATTIIDRGLTYEQYF
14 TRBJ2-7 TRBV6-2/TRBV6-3 CASKGRWDTYEQYF
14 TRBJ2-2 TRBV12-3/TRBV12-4 CASSLLGNAGELFF
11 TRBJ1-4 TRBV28 CASSRGRNLFF
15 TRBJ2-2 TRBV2 CASRTGTPNTGELFF
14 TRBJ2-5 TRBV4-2 CASSRLAGGETQYF
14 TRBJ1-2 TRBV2 CARPRDRLTYGYTF
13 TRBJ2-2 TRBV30 CAWSLSGGGELFF
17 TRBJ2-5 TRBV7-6 CASSPFVWGGGQETQYF
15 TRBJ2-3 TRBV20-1 CSATFPGLGTDTQYF
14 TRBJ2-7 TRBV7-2 CASSLETGSYEQYF
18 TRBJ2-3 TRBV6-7 CASSEDRNRDRATDTQYF
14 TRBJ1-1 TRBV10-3 CAISDKGADTEAFF
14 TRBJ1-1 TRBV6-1 CASRFLDPNTEAFF
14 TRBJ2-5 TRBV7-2 CASSYQGVQETQYF
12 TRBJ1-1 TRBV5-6 CASSFFRTEAFF
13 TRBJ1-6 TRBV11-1 CASSIPRNSPLHF
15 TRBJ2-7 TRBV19 CASSISGTDAYEQYF
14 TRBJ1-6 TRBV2 CASSEEGAGSPLHF
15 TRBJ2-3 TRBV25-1 CASSERDRITDTQYF
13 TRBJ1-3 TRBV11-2 CASSHRDENTIYF
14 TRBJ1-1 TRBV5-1 CASSRRAMNTEAFF
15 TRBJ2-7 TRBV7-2 CASSLPPDLGHEQYF
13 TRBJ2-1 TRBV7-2 CASSPGQYNEQFF
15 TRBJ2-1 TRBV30 CAWSGGRGRYNEQFF
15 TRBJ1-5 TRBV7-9 CASSLGQGHTQPQHF
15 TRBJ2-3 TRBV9 CASSVRGLEADTQYF
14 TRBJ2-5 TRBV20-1 CSALDRGGMETQYF
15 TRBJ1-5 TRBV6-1 CASRSGTAGNQPQHF
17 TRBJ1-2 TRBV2 CASSEEEPSGGFYGYTF
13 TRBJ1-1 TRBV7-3 CASSVQGDTEAFF
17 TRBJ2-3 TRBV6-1 CASSEVTSRSHTDTQYF
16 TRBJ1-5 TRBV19 CASSTTGRWSNQPQHF
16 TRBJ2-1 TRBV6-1 CASSVAGPYSYNEQFF
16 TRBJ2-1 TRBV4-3 CASSQLSGSAGDEQFF
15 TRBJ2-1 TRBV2 CASSEGQGADNEQFF
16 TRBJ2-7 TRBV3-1 CASSQEGSGTIYEQYF
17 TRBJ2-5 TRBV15 CATSRAPLMLGGETQYF
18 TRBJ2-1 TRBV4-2 CASSQLGWGAPKNNEQFF
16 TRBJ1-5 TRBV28 CASSLYGTGDNQPQHF
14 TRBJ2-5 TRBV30 CAWSVTLAQETQYF
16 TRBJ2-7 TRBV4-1 CASSRFPGQIAYEQYF
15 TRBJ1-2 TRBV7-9 CASSSLLEGFYGYTF
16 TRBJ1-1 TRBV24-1 CATSDGWGRLHTEAFF
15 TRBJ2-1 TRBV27 CASQPGRISYNEQFF
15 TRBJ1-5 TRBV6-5 CASSYSVYSNQPQHF
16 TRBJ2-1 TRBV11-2 CASRRQGSSSYNEQFF
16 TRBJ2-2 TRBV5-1 CASSSGSGSRTGELFF
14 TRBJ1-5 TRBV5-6 CASSLGGGWEPQHF